This T cell receptor beta chain appears in the sequencing data of a study of T cells in Graves' hyperthyroidism and ophthalmopathy. Whole-study context: Peripheral blood specimens were obtained at initial diagnosis, prior to any treatment.

Germline CDR1 is MNHEY and CDR2 is SMNVEV (reference sequence). Trimming took 6 bases from V and 2 from J; bases not matched to a gene: 10. This CDR3 is 15 amino acids long. This clonotype has only a few counts. Calling Graves' hyperthyroidism stable meant ophthalmopathy did not progress within 18 months. RNA transcripts served as the template for amplifying TCR beta CDR3 regions. A first-round RT-PCR of the TCR CDR3 used the HTBI primer set. TCRdb reprocessed the multiplex PCR reads with MiXCR, giving one entry per CDR3 protein. The sample contains hundreds of thousands of distinct CDR3 sequences, 13% to 15% of which appear only once.

The origin of this receptor is a woman aged 18-29 years with Graves' hyperthyroidism. Sequenced: blood. The chain couples TRBV27 to TRBJ2-7, with TRBD1 matching over 7 bases. The DNA for the CDR3 is TGTGCCAGCAGCCTATCCGGGACAGCTGCCTACGAGCAGTACTTC. Translated: CASSLSGTAAYEQYF.